This T cell receptor (beta chain) is drawn from a study of cytomegalovirus exposure and HLA in healthy donors (TCRdb year 2017). For the study in its entirety: A later analysis indicated that the 120 validation repertoires were generated on the platform also employed for the 720 or so repertoires of the first cohort. In addition to the first cohort of 650 to 800 subjects, a separate validation cohort of 120 different subjects was used. The study combined high-throughput TCR immunosequencing, statistical association of individual TCRs with disease status, and machine learning to predict cytomegalovirus infection status. The aim of the study was to test whether cataloging public T cell receptors could identify signatures of past pathogen exposure.

Preparation of the library involved the immunoSEQ multiplex PCR assay. Per the original workflow: A statistical classification framework was built to diagnose cytomegalovirus status from the catalog of TCR beta chain sequences. This immuneACCESS table, as held by TCRdb, lists in-frame sequences with V and J called but not all clones. Of the missing ones, under half trace to an unresolved V gene in checked studies; the others have no known cause. That table supplies the V and J calls and clone size; D and trimming were determined from the DNA. This sample comprises 100,000 to 150,000 clones, about nine tenths of them detected only once. 1.2% to 1.5% of the sample is in the top ten clones. The donors belonged to the validation cohort of about 120 subjects, which was separate from the roughly 700-subject first cohort. There are 13 amino acids in the CDR3, from cysteine to phenylalanine inclusive. The read is trimmed to its CDR3 DNA, 39 bases read in frame from base 1.

Note on this clone: No antigen is known for it. No per-base quality is available; no much larger clone lies one base away.

The study at large found these results: The classifier was reported to diagnose cytomegalovirus status with high specificity and sensitivity in both the original cohort and the validation cohort. All 110 or so repertoires were used to score co-occurrence in the validation cohort in a later analysis, because that analysis had no HLA typing for the cohort. The study listed 164 TCR beta chains as associated with cytomegalovirus. Three of the identified cytomegalovirus-associated TCR beta chains were confirmed in vitro to be specific for cytomegalovirus antigens. Across donors, most TCR sequences were observed very rarely, whereas some public TCRs were present in many individuals. The authors suggested that the approach could potentially be generalized to other disease states and immunological phenotypes. In a later analysis, TCRs clustered in the first cohort were found to also tend to co-occur in the roughly 120 validation repertoires, with 85% to 95% of cluster scores above 0.

The sequence was obtained from a man aged 25 to 40 in good health and CMV-seronegative. Sequences were obtained from PBMCs. The chain is encoded by TRBV12-1 joined to TRBJ1-1; TRBD1 reflects the table's D call only, with no check against the DNA. TRBV12-1 is shown as a pseudogene. At the DNA level, the sequence is TGTGCCAGCAGCTGGTACAGGGACACTGAAGCTTTCTTT. It translates as CASSWYRDTEAFF.